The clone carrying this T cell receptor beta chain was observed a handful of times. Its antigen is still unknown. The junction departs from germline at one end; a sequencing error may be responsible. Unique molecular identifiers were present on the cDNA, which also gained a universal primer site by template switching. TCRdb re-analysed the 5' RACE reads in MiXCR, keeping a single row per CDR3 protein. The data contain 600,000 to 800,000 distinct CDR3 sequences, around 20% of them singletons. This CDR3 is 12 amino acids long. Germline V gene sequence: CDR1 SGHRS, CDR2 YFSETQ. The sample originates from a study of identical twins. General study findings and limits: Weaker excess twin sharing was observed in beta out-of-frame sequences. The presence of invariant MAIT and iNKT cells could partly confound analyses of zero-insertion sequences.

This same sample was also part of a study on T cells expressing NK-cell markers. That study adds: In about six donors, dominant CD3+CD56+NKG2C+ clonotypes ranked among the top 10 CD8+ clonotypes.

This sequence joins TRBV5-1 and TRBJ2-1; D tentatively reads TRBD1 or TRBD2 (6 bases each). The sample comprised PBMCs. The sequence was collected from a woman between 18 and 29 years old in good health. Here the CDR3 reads CASRSGAEGVVF. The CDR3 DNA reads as TGCGCCAGCAGATCGGGGGCCGAAGGTGTAGTCTTC. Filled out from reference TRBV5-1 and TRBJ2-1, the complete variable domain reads KAGVTQTPRYLIKTRGQQVTLSCSPISGHRSVSWYQQTPGQGLQFLFEYFSETQRNKGNFPGRFSGRQFSNSRSEMNVSTLELGDSALYLCASRSGAEGVVFGPGTRLTVL.